This T cell receptor (beta chain) is drawn from a study of blood T cell repertoires in COVID-19 (dated by TCRdb to the early 2020s). Study-level background: Collaborator samples came from the United States, Italy and Spain and covered acute and convalescent phases of COVID-19. The repertoires were released in a freely available public database meant as a resource for research on the immune response to SARS-CoV-2. Where HLA class I and class II types were available, the types were taken from metadata supplied by the sample provider, not from assay-based typing. The prospective study material was composed of cDNA or gDNA derived from T cells, B-cell-depleted T cells, or PBMCs. Subjects who had been exposed to COVID-19, were actively infected with it, or had recovered from it provided the deeply sampled blood TCRbeta repertoires that made up the dataset. Sample metadata almost always included a de-identified subject ID, COVID-19 status, age in years and sex. The samples were drawn from two sources: the first 160 participants of the ongoing ImmuneRACE study, and 1,254 subjects contributed by 6 global collaborators. General conclusions and limits of the study: The quantity of clinical and demographic metadata differed by source and by participant and was supplied without curation.

Each collaborating institution followed its own protocols to collect whole blood in K2EDTA tubes. For TCRbeta analysis, collaborator samples were shipped as frozen whole blood, as isolated PBMCs, or as DNA extracted from either sample type. The immunoSEQ Assay, a bias-controlled multiplex PCR, was used to amplify TCRbeta CDR3 regions from genomic DNA. Concerning the study's data processing: The number of nucleated cells in each sample was estimated by amplification of reference gene primers within the assay. Sequence reads were collapsed and filtered to measure the absolute abundance of every unique TCRbeta CDR3 rearrangement. For each sample, productive Simpson clonality was calculated as the square root of Simpson's diversity index across productive rearrangements. Sourced from immuneACCESS, this table was stored by TCRdb with only in-frame sequences that have V and J called. A share of the clones is absent; for the studies checked, an unresolved V gene accounts for under half, and the remainder has no known explanation. The DNA was the basis for D and trimming; V, J and clone size are from that table. The sample has roughly 16,000 clones on record, roughly 89% of them singletons. The ten largest account for 4.5% to 5.5% of the sample.

In its sample, this clone was seen a few times. Its recognized antigen is unknown. No much larger clone is present one base from it, and per-base qualities are unavailable. The CDR3 numbers 15 residues from cysteine through phenylalanine. The sequence is cut down to CDR3 DNA, 45 bases in frame from base 1. CDR1 and CDR2 are drawn from the germline V gene (reference sequence): SGHNT, YYREEE. V gives up 2 bases and J gives up 5 bases, and the segment between their germline ends measures 16 bases. The origin of this receptor is a human donor in a cohort sampled during active COVID-19. The rearranged segments are TRBV5-4 and TRBJ2-5, and TRBD2 may be the D gene, going by 6 matching bases. The specimen sequenced was peripheral blood. CDR3 sequence: CASSFGRGTRETQYF. Read as DNA, the sequence is TGTGCCAGCAGCTTCGGTCGCGGGACGAGGGAGACCCAGTACTTC.